The present TCR beta chain was sequenced within a study of regulatory T cells in long-lasting Graves disease. Findings of the study overall: Preferential use of TRBV28, TRBJ1-2 and TRBJ2-5 was seen in persistent disease. Small numbers of samples may have cut accuracy.

Building the TCR beta libraries relied on iRepertoire HTBI primers, and CDR3 regions underwent Arm-PCR. TCRdb called the multiplex PCR reads again in MiXCR, with one record for every CDR3 protein. The table has roughly 400,000 distinct CDR3 sequences, around 20% seen once. As to time point: persistent/refractory GD, antithyroid drugs over 5 years with positive TRAb. RNA isolated from PBMCs was used to make the TCR library. Patients of an endocrinology department in Xi'an, China, were included. On this clonotype: Antigen: not known.

The length of the CDR3 is 15 residues. Germline CDR1 is LNHNV and CDR2 is YYDKDF (reference sequence). The germline V and J ends were trimmed by 0 bases and 2 bases, with 11 bases remaining between them. The sequencing used peripheral blood mononuclear cells (PBMCs), collected when the disease was refractory, from a patient treated with antithyroid drugs. This clonotype was obtained from a female donor with Graves disease. The rearrangement joins TRBV15 to TRBJ2-7; D uncertain. The CDR3 loop reads CATSRDKSVAYEQYF. The CDR3 region has the DNA TGTGCCACCAGCAGAGATAAAAGCGTCGCCTACGAGCAGTACTTC. The full variable domain, its missing parts supplied by reference TRBV15 and TRBJ2-7, is DAMVIQNPRYQVTQFGKPVTLSCSQTLNHNVMYWYQQKSSQAPKLLFHYYDKDFNNEADTPDNFQSRRPNTSFCFLDIRSPGLGDTAMYLCATSRDKSVAYEQYFGPGTRLTVT.